The clone carrying this T cell receptor beta chain has a handful of counts. This specimen comes from a study of blood T cells in healthy people across ages. Combining a sample-barcoded 5' primer with a J-beta primer mix, a second PCR ran for roughly 7 to 12 cycles. TCRdb processed the 5' RACE reads anew with MiXCR; each CDR3 protein has one entry. This table holds 700,000 to 950,000 distinct CDR3 sequences, 43% found once. This CDR3 has 16 amino acids. Trimming removed 5 bases from V and 1 base from J, with 18 bases in between. CDR1 and CDR2 from the germline V gene are SGHTA and FQGNSA. The receptor was isolated from an older woman in good health. The rearrangement links TRBV7-2 to TRBJ2-7, with D maybe TRBD1 (5 bases). The specimen was blood. For the CDR3, the DNA is TGTGCCAGCAGCGTCGCTTCGGTACAGGCATCCTACGAGCAGTACTTC. Its translation is CASSVASVQASYEQYF.